The T cell receptor (beta chain) under discussion was sequenced for a study of shared clonotypes between healthy human individuals. Naive CD8 cells lacked CD45RO, underwent positive selection for CCR7 and left out terminally differentiated effector memory CD45RA+ cells. Donors, healthy HIV-negative adults, lacked recent acute infections or vaccinations. Study processing details: With immunoSEQ giving junction-only sequences and no quality scores, filtering differed. Generated by immunoSEQ multiplex PCR, the TCRdb table keeps only in-frame clones and is missing some. That table is the source of V, J and clone size, and D and trimming were worked out from the DNA. This sample has about 2.2 million clones, with roughly 93% found just once. Material for sequencing was naive CD8+ T cells from PBMCs. This sequence originates from a man between 18 and 35 years old in good health. Some clones in this sample may be carry-over from other donors' samples.

For the CDR3, the DNA is TGCAGCGTTACTAGCGGGCTGTACAATGAGCAGTTCTTC. Translated, it gives CSVTSGLYNEQFF. The genes are TRBV29-1 and TRBJ2-1; 9 bases map to TRBD2. The CDR3 contains 13 residues. V shed 5 bases, J shed 4 bases, and the junction held 3 bases outside the gene matches. CDR1 is SQVTM, CDR2 ANQGSEA, per germline.